This T cell receptor beta chain was captured in a study of T-cell memory formation after mild COVID-19. Study summary: Most TCR clusters belonged to a single donor.

TCRdb called the 5' RACE reads again in MiXCR, with one record for every CDR3 protein. The sample gives 400,000 to 500,000 distinct CDR3 sequences, approximately 20% of which show up once; around 9.2% is in the top ten. This clonotype was recorded a few times. As yet, its antigen is unknown. General study findings and limits: Detection of some responders pre-infection suggested pre-existing cross-reactive memory T cells participated.

The CDR3 is 14 amino acids. V lost 6 bases to trimming and J lost 10 bases, with 21 bases between them. The rearrangement links TRBV12-3 or TRBV12-4 to TRBJ1-1; tentatively, D is TRBD1 (5 bases). Material: PBMCs or a T cell subset sorted from them (not recorded which). This TCR was sampled from an adult woman who had mild COVID-19 (a few samples of this study predate the infection). Cell type and time point are not known. DNA for the CDR3: TGTGCCAGCAGGCAGACGGGGGAGTCGGTGGGAGCTTTCTTT. Translated: CASRQTGESVGAFF.